One and the same sample provided the 23 T cell receptor beta chains below, sequenced in a study of OX40 agonist ivuxolimab in advanced cancers. Library preparation employed the immunoSEQ multiplex PCR assay. The immuneACCESS repertoire file appears here via TCRdb, limited to in-frame rearrangements. These files lack a portion of the clones; in checked studies, under half of the deficit traces to unresolved V genes, and the cause of the others is not known. The sample has 9,300 or so clones on record, 66% of them singletons. The ten largest clones add up to more than 25% of the sample. The specimen was CD4+ or CD8+ T cells sorted from blood, collected in a trial of the OX40 agonist ivuxolimab. These receptors were obtained from an adult with an advanced solid tumor such as melanoma, head and neck, liver or kidney cancer.

This clone was found once. This chain uses TRBV21-1 with TRBJ2-2; the table's TRBD2 call for D was not verified on the DNA. TRBV21-1 is labeled a pseudogene. There are 13 residues in the CDR3. CDR3 in DNA: TGTGCCCAAGATAGGAGATACACCGGGGAGCTGTTTTTT. Residues: CAQDRRYTGELFF.

This clone is a singleton in its sample. The V gene is TRBV5-6, the J gene TRBJ1-6, with TRBD1 matching 9 bases. The trim removed 1 base at V and 9 bases at J, leaving 5 bases unmatched. CDR3 length: 15 amino acids. The germline gives CDR1 SGHDT, CDR2 YYEEEE. In nucleotides, the CDR3 is TGTGCCAGCAGCTTGCGGGACAGGGAGGCTTCACCCCTCCACTTT. Protein: CASSLRDREASPLHF. The full variable domain, with the rest looked up from reference TRBV5-6 and TRBJ1-6, is DAGVTQSPTHLIKTRGQQVTLRCSPKSGHDTVSWYQQALGQGPQFIFQYYEEEERQRGNFPDRFSGHQFPNYSSELNVNALLLGDSALYLCASSLRDREASPLHFGNGTRLTVT.

By share of the sample, this clone is medium-sized. The chain uses TRBV13 and TRBJ2-6; TRBD1 might be the D (5 bases). Trimming stripped 5 bases from V and 0 bases from J, with 17 bases between. CDR3 length equals 18 residues. The germline V gene encodes CDR1 PRHDT and CDR2 FYEKMQ (reference sequence). CDR3 DNA sequence: TGTGCCAGCAGCGGAGAGACAGAGTCCCTCTCTGGGGCCAACGTCCTGACTTTC. It translates to CASSGETESLSGANVLTF.

This clone is termed medium-sized. The rearrangement joins TRBV6-5 to TRBJ1-6, with 10 bases lining up with TRBD1. V was clipped by 5 bases and J by 8 bases; unmatched bases: 0. Germline CDR1 MNHEY, CDR2 SVGAGI. This CDR3 comprises 13 residues. In nucleotides, the CDR3 is TGTGCCAGCAGTGACAGGGGGCATTCACCCCTCCACTTT. Amino acid sequence: CASSDRGHSPLHF.

V is TRBV11-2 and J is TRBJ2-7; 8 bases are a match to TRBD2. The CDR3 runs to 14 residues. Germline assignment: CDR1 SGHAT and CDR2 FQNNGV. J gave up 6 bases and V 1 base, and 5 bases lay outside the gene matches. In DNA, the CDR3 is TGTGCCAGCAGCTTAGTAGCGGGACGACGCGAGCAGTACTTC. Amino acid sequence: CASSLVAGRREQYF.

This clone has more than one count but fewer than ten. The rearrangement links TRBV27 to TRBJ2-1; TRBD1 might be the D (5 bases). CDR1 and CDR2 (germline): MNHEY, SMNVEV (reference sequence). V was cut by 3 bases and J by 10 bases, with 13 bases left in between. This CDR3 contains 13 residues. This chain's CDR3 is CASSFSGLREQFF. In DNA, the CDR3 is TGTGCCAGCAGTTTTTCAGGGTTGCGGGAGCAGTTCTTC.

The rearrangement joins TRBV4-1 to TRBJ2-7, with 7 bases aligning to TRBD1. The CDR3 spans 13 residues. The germline V gene has CDR1 MGHRA and CDR2 YSYEKL. After removal of 4 bases from V and 6 bases from J, the junction contained 6 bases not matched to a gene. CDR3 DNA: TGCGCCAGCAGCCTTCAGGGGGTAGCCGAGCAGTACTTC. This encodes CASSLQGVAEQYF.

The chain recombines TRBV9 with TRBJ2-7; no reliable D call. Germline lookup yields CDR1 SGDLS and CDR2 YYNGEE. The V and J ends lost 1 base and 3 bases respectively, with 11 bases between them. The CDR3 sequence is 14 residues long. CDR3 DNA sequence: TGTGCCAGCAGCGTAACCTCATCGGGCTACGAGCAGTACTTC. Protein sequence: CASSVTSSGYEQYF.

This chain uses TRBV2 with TRBJ2-1; perhaps TRBD2 as D (6 bases). The CDR3 has 18 amino acids. CDR1 and CDR2 from the germline V gene are SNHLY and FYNNEI. Trimming removed 7 bases from V and 2 bases from J, with 24 bases in between. Here the CDR3 reads CASTHGPGRSTAYNEQFF. In DNA form, the CDR3 reads TGTGCCAGCACCCACGGGCCAGGGAGGTCCACAGCCTACAATGAGCAGTTCTTC.

The DNA for the CDR3 is TGTGCCAGCAGCCCCGAGGGGGGGACTAGCGGGAGCGATGAGCAGTTCTTC. Its translation is CASSPEGGTSGSDEQFF. V is TRBV9 and J is TRBJ2-1; 14 nucleotides align to TRBD2. V shed 4 bases and J 8 bases; nucleotides not matched to a gene: 11. Germline CDR1 and CDR2: SGDLS and YYNGEE. This CDR3 has 17 amino acids.

V and J are TRBV4-2 and TRBJ1-5, with D perhaps TRBD1 (6 bases). Germline loops: CDR1 LGHNA, CDR2 YNFKEQ. The CDR3 is 16 residues long. Trimming stripped 1 base from V and 3 bases from J, with 13 bases between. DNA for the CDR3: TGTGCCAGCAGCCAAGCGGACAGAGAAATCAATCAGCCCCAGCATTTT. Translation: CASSQADREINQPQHF.

There are a few counts of this clone. V is TRBV1 and J is TRBJ1-5; TRBD1 was called by the table and not checked on the DNA. TRBV1 is deemed a pseudogene. This CDR3 region has 13 residues. The CDR3 DNA reads as TGCACCAGCAGCCAACAGGGGGCTCAGCCCCAGCATTTT. Translated: CTSSQQGAQPQHF.

There are a few counts of this clone. This chain links TRBV11-1 with TRBJ2-7; D may be TRBD1 (6 bases). This CDR3 has 13 amino acids. The germline V gene has CDR1 SGHAT and CDR2 FQDESV (reference sequence). The V end was cut by 6 bases, the J end by 5 bases, with 14 bases between. The CDR3 DNA reads TGTGCCAGCAGACGCTCACAGGGACACGAGCAGTACTTC. It codes for CASRRSQGHEQYF.

This chain joins TRBV28 and TRBJ2-7; 9 bases match TRBD2. CDR3 length equals 16 residues. Germline CDR1 MDHEN, CDR2 SYDVKM. After removal of 2 bases from V and 4 bases from J, the junction contained 9 bases not matched to a gene. CDR3: CASSLNLAGSLYEQYF. The CDR3 coding sequence is TGTGCCAGCAGTTTAAACCTAGCGGGATCCCTTTACGAGCAGTACTTC. The full variable domain, its missing parts supplied by reference TRBV28 and TRBJ2-7, is DVKVTQSSRYLVKRTGEKVFLECVQDMDHENMFWYRQDPGLGLRLIYFSYDVKMKEKGDIPEGYSVSREKKERFSLILESASTNQTSMYLCASSLNLAGSLYEQYFGPGTRLTVT.

The V gene is TRBV7-8, the J gene TRBJ2-1, with a tentative D call TRBD2 (5 bases). V was trimmed by 5 bases and J by 2 bases, leaving 13 bases between them. The CDR3 length is 15 residues. Per the germline V gene, CDR1 is SGHVS and CDR2 is FQNEAQ. The CDR3, as DNA: TGTGCCAGCAGCCCCTCCGAGGGTACCTACAATGAGCAGTTCTTC. Its translation is CASSPSEGTYNEQFF.

The DNA of the CDR3 is TGTGCCAGCAGTGAAGCGCTGGAGAACACCATATATTTT. This translates into CASSEALENTIYF. This chain connects TRBV6-1 to TRBJ1-3; D is ambiguous. CDR3 length equals 13 residues. The germline V and J ends were trimmed by 0 bases and 7 bases, with 7 bases remaining between them. Germline CDR1 reads MNHNS; CDR2 reads SASEGT.

J is TRBJ2-5 and V is TRBV5-6, with D possibly being TRBD1 or TRBD2 (5 bases each). The J call may be in error: the DNA end matches TRBJ2-7 better. Germline V gene lookup returns CDR1 SGHDT and CDR2 YYEEEE. There are 15 residues in the CDR3. The chain's CDR3 is CASSFEGYLAYEQYF. In nucleotides, the CDR3 is TGTGCCAGCAGCTTTGAGGGGTATTTGGCCTACGAGCAGTACTTC.

CDR3 in amino acids: CASSNPTGSRAKNIQYF. CDR3 nucleotide sequence: TGTGCCAGCAGCAACCCGACAGGGAGTCGGGCCAAAAACATTCAGTACTTC. The chain combines TRBV21-1 with TRBJ2-4; the tabulated D call, TRBD1, remains unverified against the DNA. TRBV21-1 constitutes a pseudogene. CDR3 length: 17 amino acids.

The chain carries TRBV7-9 and TRBJ2-3; 13 nucleotides agree with TRBD2. V was pared by 2 bases and J by 4 bases, with 0 bases of the junction left unmatched. CDR1 is SEHNR and CDR2 is FQNEAQ in the germline V gene (reference sequence). This CDR3 spans 15 amino acids. CDR3 amino acids: CASSLTSGGADTQYF. The CDR3 DNA reads TGTGCCAGCAGCTTAACTAGCGGGGGGGCAGATACGCAGTATTTT.

The rearrangement links TRBV19 to TRBJ1-5; D ambiguous. CDR1 and CDR2 (germline): LNHDA, SQIVND (reference sequence). V was shortened by 1 base and J by 2 bases, with 9 bases between the two germline ends. The CDR3 has 15 amino acids. CDR3: CASSIVSAGNQPQHF. CDR3 DNA sequence: TGTGCCAGTAGTATAGTATCGGCAGGCAATCAGCCCCAGCATTTT.

The chain is built from TRBV30 and TRBJ2-6; 8 bases match TRBD1. V gave up 5 bases and J gave up 0 bases; unmatched junction bases: 6. The germline V gene encodes CDR1 GTSNPN and CDR2 SVGIG (reference sequence). The CDR3 has 16 residues. The CDR3 loop is CAWADRENSGANVLTF. The CDR3 nucleotides read TGTGCCTGGGCGGACAGGGAAAACTCTGGGGCCAACGTCCTGACTTTC. The whole variable domain, filled in from reference TRBV30 and TRBJ2-6, reads SQTIHQWPATLVQPVGSPLSLECTVEGTSNPNLYWYRQAAGRGLQLLFYSVGIGQISSEVPQNLSASRPQDRQFILSSKKLLLSDSGFYLCAWADRENSGANVLTFGAGSRLTVL.

The chain recombines TRBV30 with TRBJ2-7; D may be TRBD1 (6 bases). CDR1 and CDR2 (germline): GTSNPN, SVGIG (reference sequence). The CDR3 is 13 residues long. With 5 bases removed from V and 2 bases from J, the gap between germline ends came to 13 bases. The CDR3 DNA is TGTGCCTGGTCGTCGGGACAAACCTACGAGCAGTACTTC. This encodes CAWSSGQTYEQYF.

V and J are TRBV6-1 and TRBJ2-1; 11 bases match TRBD1. V trimming: 3 bases; J trimming: 7 bases; junction bases outside the gene matches: 5. The CDR3 totals 15 residues. CDR1 and CDR2 from the germline V gene are MNHNS and SASEGT. The CDR3 nucleotides are TGTGCCAGCAGTGAGTCGGGGACAGGGGGAAATGAGCAGTTCTTC. Translating it yields CASSESGTGGNEQFF.